This T cell receptor (beta chain) was recorded in a study of spatial heterogeneity in lung cancer. This clonotype was found many times. A unique molecular identifier was attached to every TCR cDNA molecule. Using its own MiXCR run on the 5' RACE reads, TCRdb lists one record per CDR3 protein. The table includes 90,000 to 95,000 distinct CDR3 sequences, about 12% detected once. Specified time point: sample taken at primary tumor resection. Whole RNA was taken from tumor, nontumor lung or frozen PBMC; it was then sequenced unsorted. Samples came from 60 to 75 TRACERx patients with untreated early-stage lung cancer. The sequencing used PBMCs, collected at surgery. The clonotype comes from a male donor with early-stage non-small cell lung cancer.

The CDR3 nucleotides are TGCGCCAGCAGCTTGCAGACAGGGGAGGAGACCCAGTACTTC. Encoded protein: CASSLQTGEETQYF. The gene calls are TRBV5-1 and TRBJ2-5, with 8 bases aligning to TRBD1. The trim removed 1 base at V and 5 bases at J, leaving 4 bases unmatched. In germline, CDR1 is SGHRS, CDR2 YFSETQ. The CDR3 extends over 14 amino acids.